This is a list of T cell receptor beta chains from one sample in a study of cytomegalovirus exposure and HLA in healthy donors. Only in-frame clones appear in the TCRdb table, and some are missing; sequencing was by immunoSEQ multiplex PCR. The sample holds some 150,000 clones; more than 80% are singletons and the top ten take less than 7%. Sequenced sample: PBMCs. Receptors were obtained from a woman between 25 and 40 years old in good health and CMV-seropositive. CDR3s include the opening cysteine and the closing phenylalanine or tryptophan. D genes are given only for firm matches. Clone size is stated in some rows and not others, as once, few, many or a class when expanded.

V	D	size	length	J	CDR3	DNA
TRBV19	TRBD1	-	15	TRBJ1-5	CASSMYRGPNQPQHF	TGTGCCAGTAGTATGTACAGGGGCCCCAATCAGCCCCAGCATTTT
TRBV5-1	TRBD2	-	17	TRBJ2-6	CASSLVSSGFGANVLTF	TGCGCCAGCAGCTTGGTCTCTAGCGGATTTGGGGCCAACGTCCTGACTTTC
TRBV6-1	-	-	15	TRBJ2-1	CASSEWDWTDNEQFF	TGTGCCAGCAGTGAATGGGACTGGACTGACAATGAGCAGTTCTTC
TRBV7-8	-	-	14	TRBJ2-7	CASSLGASSYEQYF	TGTGCCAGCAGCCTAGGGGCAAGCTCCTACGAGCAGTACTTC
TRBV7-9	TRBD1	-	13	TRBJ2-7	CASSPQGYYEQYF	TGTGCCAGCAGCCCACAGGGGTACTACGAGCAGTACTTC
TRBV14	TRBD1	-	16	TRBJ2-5	CASSPIGRGPTETQYF	TGTGCCAGCAGCCCCATAGGCAGGGGGCCGACGGAGACCCAGTACTTC
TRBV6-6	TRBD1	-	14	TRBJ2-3	CATRQGQFSDTQYF	TGTGCCACCCGACAGGGTCAGTTTTCAGATACGCAGTATTTT
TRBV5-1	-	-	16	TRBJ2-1	CASSLVTRASYNEQFF	TGCGCCAGCAGCCTCGTGACTAGGGCTTCCTACAATGAGCAGTTCTTC
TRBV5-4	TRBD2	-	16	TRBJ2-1	CASSLAGTSGTNEQFF	TGTGCCAGCAGCTTGGCCGGGACTAGCGGGACCAATGAGCAGTTCTTC
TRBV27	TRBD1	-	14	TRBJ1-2	CASSALTGARGYTF	TGTGCCAGCAGTGCCCTGACAGGGGCGAGGGGCTACACCTTC
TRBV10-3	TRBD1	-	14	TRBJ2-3	CAISVGQGGDTQYF	TGTGCCATCAGTGTCGGACAGGGTGGAGATACGCAGTATTTT
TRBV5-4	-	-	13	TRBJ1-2	CASSLLGARGYTF	TGTGCCAGCAGCTTGTTGGGGGCTCGGGGCTACACCTTC
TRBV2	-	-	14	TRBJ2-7	CASSGLQTAYEQYF	TGTGCCAGCAGTGGGTTGCAGACAGCCTACGAGCAGTACTTC
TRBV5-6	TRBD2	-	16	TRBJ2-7	CASSLTLAGRSYEQYF	TGTGCCAGCAGCCTTACCTTAGCGGGACGGTCCTACGAGCAGTACTTC
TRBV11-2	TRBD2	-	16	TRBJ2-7	CASSTRTSGRMGEQYF	TGTGCCAGCAGCACCCGGACTAGCGGGAGGATGGGCGAGCAGTACTTC
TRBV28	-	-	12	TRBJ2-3	CASRGDADTQYF	TGTGCCAGCAGGGGAGACGCAGATACGCAGTATTTT
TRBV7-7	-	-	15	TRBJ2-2	CASSLTPGSTGELFF	TGTGCTAGCAGCTTAACGCCGGGGAGCACCGGGGAGCTGTTTTTT
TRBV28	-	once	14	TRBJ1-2	CASSPRGVTYGYTF	TGTGCCAGCAGTCCTCGGGGGGTTACCTATGGCTACACCTTC
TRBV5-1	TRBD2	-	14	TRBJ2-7	CASTLGLAAYEQYF	TGCGCCAGCACCTTGGGACTAGCGGCCTACGAGCAGTACTTC
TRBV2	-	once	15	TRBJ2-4	CASRGQSLAKNIQYF	TGTGCCAGCAGGGGGCAGTCCTTAGCCAAAAACATTCAGTACTTC
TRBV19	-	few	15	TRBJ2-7	CASSIERRLSAEQYF	TGTGCCAGTAGTATAGAGCGCAGGCTGTCCGCCGAGCAGTACTTC
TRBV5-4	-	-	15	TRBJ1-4	CASSPGGISNEKLFF	TGTGCCAGCAGCCCGGGGGGTATCTCTAATGAAAAACTGTTTTTT
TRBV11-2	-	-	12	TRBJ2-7	CASSLQGYEQYF	TGTGCCAGCAGCTTACAGGGATACGAGCAGTACTTC
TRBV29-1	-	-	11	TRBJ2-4	CSVGQGNIQYF	TGCAGCGTTGGGCAGGGTAACATTCAGTACTTC
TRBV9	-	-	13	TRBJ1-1	CASSADRNTEAFF	TGTGCCAGCAGCGCCGACAGGAACACTGAAGCTTTCTTT
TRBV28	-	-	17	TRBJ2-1	CASSWATAGGVYNEQFF	TGTGCCAGCAGTTGGGCGACAGCGGGTGGGGTTTACAATGAGCAGTTCTTC
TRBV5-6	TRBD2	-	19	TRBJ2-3	CASSGLLRGGLIRADTQYF	TGTGCCAGCAGCGGCCTGCTGCGGGGGGGCCTTATAAGGGCAGATACGCAGTATTTT
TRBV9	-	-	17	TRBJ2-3	CASSVGKRTRSTDTQYF	TGTGCCAGCAGCGTGGGCAAGCGCACTAGAAGCACAGATACGCAGTATTTT
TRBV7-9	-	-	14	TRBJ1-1	CASRSEIMNTEAFF	TGTGCCAGCAGATCGGAGATCATGAACACTGAAGCTTTCTTT
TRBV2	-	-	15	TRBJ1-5	CASRSSGYSNQPQHF	TGTGCCAGCAGGAGCTCGGGATATAGCAATCAGCCCCAGCATTTT
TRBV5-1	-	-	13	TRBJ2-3	CASSPGKTDTQYF	TGCGCCAGCAGCCCGGGGAAAACAGATACGCAGTATTTT
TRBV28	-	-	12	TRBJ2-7	CASSETRDRQYF	TGTGCCAGCTCCGAGACGCGGGACCGGCAGTACTTC
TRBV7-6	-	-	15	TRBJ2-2	CASSWSGLNTGELFF	TGTGCCAGCAGCTGGAGCGGGCTTAACACCGGGGAGCTGTTTTTT
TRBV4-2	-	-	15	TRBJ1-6	CASSQGAPGNSPLHF	TGTGCCAGCAGCCAAGGGGCGCCAGGTAATTCACCCCTCCACTTT
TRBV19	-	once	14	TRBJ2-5	CASSMGQGTLTQYF	TGTGCCAGTAGTATGGGGCAAGGAACTTTGACCCAGTACTTC
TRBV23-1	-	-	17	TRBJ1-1	CASSQSRGRDWNTEAFF	TGCGCCAGCAGTCAATCTAGGGGCAGGGACTGGAACACTGAAGCTTTCTTT
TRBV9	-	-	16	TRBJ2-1	CASSPAEGLSYNEQFF	TGTGCCAGCAGCCCGGCGGAGGGCTTGTCCTACAATGAGCAGTTCTTC
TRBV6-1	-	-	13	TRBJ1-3	CASSEANGNTIYF	TGTGCCAGCAGTGAAGCTAATGGAAACACCATATATTTT
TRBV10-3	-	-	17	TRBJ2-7	CATSTPGSKVRTYEQYF	TGTGCCACTTCAACTCCAGGCAGCAAAGTTCGTACCTACGAGCAGTACTTC
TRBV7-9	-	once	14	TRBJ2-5	CASSLVAGGETQYF	TGTGCCAGCAGCTTAGTGGCAGGGGGGGAGACCCAGTACTTC
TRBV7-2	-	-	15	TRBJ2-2	CASSPGRGTTGELFF	TGTGCCAGCAGCCCAGGCCGGGGTACCACCGGGGAGCTGTTTTTT
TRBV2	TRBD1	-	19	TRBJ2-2	CASSVQTGTAASNTGELFF	TGTGCCAGCAGTGTCCAAACCGGGACAGCCGCTTCGAACACCGGGGAGCTGTTTTTT
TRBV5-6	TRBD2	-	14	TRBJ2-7	CASSTRGNSYEQYF	TGTGCCAGCAGCACGCGGGGGAACTCCTACGAGCAGTACTTC
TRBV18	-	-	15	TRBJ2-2	CASSPGGTNTGELFF	TGTGCCAGCTCACCGGGGGGAACGAACACCGGGGAGCTGTTTTTT
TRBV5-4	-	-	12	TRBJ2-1	CASSATRGEQFF	TGTGCCAGCAGCGCTACACGGGGTGAGCAGTTCTTC
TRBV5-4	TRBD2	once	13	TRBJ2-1	CASSPGGRNEQFF	TGTGCCAGCAGCCCGGGGGGGAGGAATGAGCAGTTCTTC
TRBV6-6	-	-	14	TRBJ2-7	CASSYTGTFVEQYF	TGTGCCAGCAGTTACACAGGGACCTTTGTCGAGCAGTACTTC
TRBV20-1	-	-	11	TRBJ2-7	CSARAGGEQYF	TGCAGTGCTAGAGCTGGGGGGGAGCAGTACTTC
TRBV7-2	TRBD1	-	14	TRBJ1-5	CASSSTGYNQPQHF	TGTGCCAGCAGCTCGACAGGGTACAATCAGCCCCAGCATTTT
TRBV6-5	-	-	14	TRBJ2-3	CASARRGSTDTQYF	TGTGCCAGCGCGCGGCGCGGGAGCACAGATACGCAGTATTTT
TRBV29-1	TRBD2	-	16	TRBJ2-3	CSVSGERDQSTDTQYF	TGCAGCGTCAGCGGGGAACGGGACCAAAGCACAGATACGCAGTATTTT
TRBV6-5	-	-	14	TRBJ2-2	CASSRTVNTGELFF	TGTGCCAGCAGTCGGACAGTGAACACCGGGGAGCTGTTTTTT
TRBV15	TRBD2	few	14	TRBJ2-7	CATSYGTSGYEQYF	TGTGCCACCAGCTATGGGACTAGCGGCTACGAGCAGTACTTC
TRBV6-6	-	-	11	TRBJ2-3	CASSHTDTQYF	TGTGCCAGCAGCCACACAGATACGCAGTATTTT
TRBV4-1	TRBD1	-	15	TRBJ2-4	CASSQGPGQKNIQYF	TGCGCCAGCAGCCAAGGACCGGGACAGAAAAACATTCAGTACTTC
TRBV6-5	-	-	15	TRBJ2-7	CATLSTWGDLREQYF	TGTGCCACCCTGAGTACGTGGGGAGATCTTAGGGAGCAGTACTTC
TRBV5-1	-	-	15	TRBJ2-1	CASSLGGSGYNEQFF	TGCGCCAGCAGCTTAGGCGGGTCCGGTTACAATGAGCAGTTCTTC
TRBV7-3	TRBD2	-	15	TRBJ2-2	CASSQGLAVTGELFF	TGTGCCAGCAGCCAGGGACTAGCGGTCACCGGGGAGCTGTTTTTT